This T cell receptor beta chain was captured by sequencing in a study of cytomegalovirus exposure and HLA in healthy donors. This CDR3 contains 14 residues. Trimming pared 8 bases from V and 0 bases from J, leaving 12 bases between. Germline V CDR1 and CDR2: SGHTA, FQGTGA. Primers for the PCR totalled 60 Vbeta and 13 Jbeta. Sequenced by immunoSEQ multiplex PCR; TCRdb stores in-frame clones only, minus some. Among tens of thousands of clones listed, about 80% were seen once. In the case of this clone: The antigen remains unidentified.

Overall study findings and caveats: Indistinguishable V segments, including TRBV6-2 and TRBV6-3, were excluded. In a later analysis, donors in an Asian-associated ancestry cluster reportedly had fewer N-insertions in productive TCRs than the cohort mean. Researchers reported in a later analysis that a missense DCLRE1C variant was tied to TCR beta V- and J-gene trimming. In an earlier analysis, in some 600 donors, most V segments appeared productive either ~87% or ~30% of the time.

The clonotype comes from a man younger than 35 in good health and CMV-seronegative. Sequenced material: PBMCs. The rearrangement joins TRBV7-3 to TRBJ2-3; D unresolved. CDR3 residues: CASQFLPSTDTQYF. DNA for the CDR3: TGTGCCAGCCAGTTTTTACCCAGCACAGATACGCAGTATTTT.